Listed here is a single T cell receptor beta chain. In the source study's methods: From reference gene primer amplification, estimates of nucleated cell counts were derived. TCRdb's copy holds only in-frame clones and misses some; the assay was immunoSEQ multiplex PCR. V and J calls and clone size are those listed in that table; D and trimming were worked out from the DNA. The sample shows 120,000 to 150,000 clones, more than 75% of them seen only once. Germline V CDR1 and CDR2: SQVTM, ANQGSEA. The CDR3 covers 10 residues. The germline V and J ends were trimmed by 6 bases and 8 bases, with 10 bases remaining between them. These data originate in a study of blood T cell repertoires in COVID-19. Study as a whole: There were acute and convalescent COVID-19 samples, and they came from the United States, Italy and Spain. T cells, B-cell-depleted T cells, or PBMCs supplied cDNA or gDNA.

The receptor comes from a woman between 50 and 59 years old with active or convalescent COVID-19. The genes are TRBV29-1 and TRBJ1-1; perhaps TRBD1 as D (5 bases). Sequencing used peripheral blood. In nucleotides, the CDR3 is TGCAGCGTGGGGGGTCCAGAAGCTTTCTTT. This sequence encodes CSVGGPEAFF.